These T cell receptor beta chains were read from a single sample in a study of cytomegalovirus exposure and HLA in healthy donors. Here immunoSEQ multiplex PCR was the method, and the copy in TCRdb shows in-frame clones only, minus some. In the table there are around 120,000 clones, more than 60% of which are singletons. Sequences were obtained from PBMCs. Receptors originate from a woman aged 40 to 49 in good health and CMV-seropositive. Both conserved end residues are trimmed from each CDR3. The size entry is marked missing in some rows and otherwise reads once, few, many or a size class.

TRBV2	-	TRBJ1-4	ASSEGGSNEKLF
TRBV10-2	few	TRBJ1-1	ASSPNLLQGGRRENTEAF
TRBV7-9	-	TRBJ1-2	ASSPDRQGGGYT
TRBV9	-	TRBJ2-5	ASSVGSSGVQETQY
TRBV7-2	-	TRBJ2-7	ASSPNVVGEQY
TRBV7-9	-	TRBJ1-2	ASSYSGGDYGYT
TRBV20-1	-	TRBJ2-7	SARSREQY
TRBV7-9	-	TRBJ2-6	ASSVTGASGANVLT
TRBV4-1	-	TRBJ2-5	ASSQGYPRRVFETQY
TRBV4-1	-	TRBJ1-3	ASSQVPAATGNTIY
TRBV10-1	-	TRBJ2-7	ARLVHWQY
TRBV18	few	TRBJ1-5	ASSPDLGNQPQH
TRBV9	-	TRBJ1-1	ASSVGGGAEAF
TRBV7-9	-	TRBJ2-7	ASSPDRGFYEQY
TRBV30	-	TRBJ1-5	AWSAPGGAGQPQH